A selection of T cell receptor beta chains follows, all from one sample in a study of CD4 and CD8 cells across lung adenocarcinoma regions. TCRdb fed the PCR reads into MiXCR, producing one record per CDR3 protein. The sample carries roughly 6,800 distinct CDR3 sequences, around half recorded once. The sample comprised CD8+ T cells from the center of a lung tumor. The receptors derive from a male donor with lung adenocarcinoma. The CD4 and CD8 labels of this study may be unreliable. Each CDR3 is given with its conserved first and last residue. The D gene is left open where the match is weak. Not every row has a clone size; where given, it reads once, few, many or a size class.

d_call j_call clone_size v_call cdr3_aa cdr3_nt
TRBD2 TRBJ2-5 . TRBV10-3 CATTLGLAGVSETQYF TGTGCCACGACCCTCGGACTAGCGGGAGTTTCCGAGACCCAGTACTTC
. TRBJ2-3 . TRBV4-1 CGSSGLTGTNTQYF TGCGGCAGCTCGGGGCTAACAGGCACAAATACGCAGTACTTT
TRBD1 TRBJ2-1 many TRBV4-1 CASSPQGALYNEQFF TGCGCCAGCAGCCCGCAGGGGGCGCTTTACAATGAGCAGTTCTTC
TRBD2 TRBJ2-3 . TRBV6-5 CASKGLATLGTDTQYF TGTGCCAGCAAGGGACTAGCGACTCTGGGCACAGATACGCAGTATTTT
TRBD2 TRBJ2-3 . TRBV6-5 CASSLRGRAPDTQYF TGTGCCAGCAGTTTGCGCGGGAGGGCCCCGGATACGCAGTATTTT
. TRBJ2-5 many TRBV7-2 CASSRRQETQYF TGTGCCAGCAGCCGCAGACAAGAGACCCAGTACTTC
TRBD2 TRBJ2-1 many TRBV7-2 CASSSRGVYNEQFF TGTGCCAGCAGCTCGCGGGGGGTCTACAATGAGCAGTTCTTC
TRBD2 TRBJ2-5 . TRBV6-1 CASTSGGAGAGGETQYF TGTGCCAGCACCTCGGGGGGGGCGGGAGCGGGTGGGGAGACCCAGTACTTC
TRBD2 TRBJ2-1 . TRBV6-5 CASSSKLAGINEQFF TGTGCCAGCAGTTCCAAACTAGCGGGAATAAATGAGCAGTTCTTC
. TRBJ1-1 many TRBV4-1 CASSQDFTALGAFF TGCGCCAGCAGCCAAGATTTTACAGCGCTCGGAGCTTTCTTT
. TRBJ2-5 . TRBV7-2 CASSPQGRGETQYF TGTGCCAGCAGCCCGCAGGGGCGGGGAGAGACCCAGTACTTC
TRBD2 TRBJ2-7 many TRBV6-1 CASKNRLAGGNNEQYF TGTGCCAGCAAGAACCGACTAGCGGGAGGAAACAACGAGCAGTACTTC
TRBD2 TRBJ2-7 . TRBV7-2 CASRGGTSGRAFYEQYF TGTGCCAGCAGAGGGGGGACTAGCGGGAGGGCCTTCTACGAGCAGTACTTC
. TRBJ1-5 many TRBV6-1 CASSKGGRLGYQAQHF TGTGCCAGCAGTAAGGGGGGACGTTTAGGGTATCAGGCCCAGCATTTT
TRBD2 TRBJ2-5 many TRBV6-2/TRBV6-3 CASSYPTTAGGPLSNQETQYF TGTGCCAGCAGTTACCCTACCACAGCGGGGGGCCCTCTTAGTAATCAAGAGACCCAGTACTTC
TRBD2 TRBJ2-1 . TRBV4-1 CASSQEPLAGGDEQFF TGCGCCAGCAGCCAAGAGCCCCTAGCGGGAGGGGATGAGCAGTTCTTC
. TRBJ2-4 . TRBV4-1 CASSQVGGRGGRDQNTQYF TGCGCCAGCAGCCAAGTAGGGGGGCGCGGGGGCCGGGACCAAAACACCCAGTACTTC
. TRBJ2-2 . TRBV6-1 CAGGANTNEQFF TGTGCCGGCGGTGCGAACACCAATGAGCAGTTTTTT
. TRBJ2-2 . TRBV6-1 CASSQTGTPNTGELFF TGTGCCAGCAGTCAAACCGGGACACCGAACACCGGGGAGCTGTTTTTT
TRBD2 TRBJ2-5 . TRBV6-1 CASRTSGGAGETQYF TGTGCCAGCAGAACTAGCGGGGGGGCGGGAGAGACCCAGTACTTC
TRBD1 TRBJ2-5 . TRBV28 CASSPGTEETQYF TGTGCCAGCAGTCCCGGGACAGAAGAGACCCAGTACTTC
. TRBJ2-4 . TRBV7-2 CASSPYHTDIQYF TGTGCCAGCAGCCCCTACCACACAGACATTCAGTACTTC
TRBD1 TRBJ2-1 . TRBV27 CASRRTGFDEQFF TGTGCCAGCAGAAGGACAGGGTTTGATGAGCAGTTCTTC
. TRBJ2-3 once TRBV20-1 CSAPPEGVDTQYF TGCAGTGCACCCCCCGAGGGGGTAGATACGCAGTATTTT
. TRBJ2-7 . TRBV6-1 CASSKSYEQYF TGTGCCAGCAGTAAGTCCTACGAGCAGTACTTC
. TRBJ2-2 many TRBV6-1 CASSPRWQTVSAGELFF TGTGCCAGCAGTCCCCGGTGGCAGACCGTTAGTGCCGGGGAGCTGTTTTTT
. TRBJ2-7 . TRBV15 CATSRTRYYEQYF TGTGCCACCAGCAGAACCCGATACTACGAGCAGTACTTC
. TRBJ1-2 . TRBV27 CASSKTGNYGYTF TGTGCCAGCAGTAAGACAGGAAACTATGGCTACACCTTC
. TRBJ2-5 . TRBV6-1 CASSEARGATQYF TGTGCCAGCAGTGAAGCGCGAGGGGCGACCCAGTACTTC
. TRBJ2-7 . TRBV12-3/TRBV12-4 CASSLEGGYEQYF TGTGCCAGCAGTTTGGAGGGCGGCTACGAGCAGTACTTC
TRBD2 TRBJ2-3 many TRBV6-1 CASSDAGVIDTQYF TGTGCCAGCAGTGACGCGGGAGTAATCGATACGCAGTATTTT
TRBD2 TRBJ2-7 . TRBV27 CASKSAASGSYEQYF TGTGCCAGCAAATCCGCGGCTAGCGGCTCCTACGAGCAGTACTTC
. TRBJ1-3 . TRBV10-3 CAIRIQDPGNTIYF TGTGCCATCAGGATACAAGACCCTGGAAACACCATATATTTT
TRBD1 TRBJ2-7 . TRBV27 CASSTTGITYEQYF TGTGCCAGCAGCACGACAGGGATCACCTACGAGCAGTACTTC
. TRBJ2-4 once TRBV10-2 CASGEGRGATNTQYF TGCGCCAGCGGTGAGGGGCGGGGAGCCACAAATACTCAGTACTTC
. TRBJ2-7 once TRBV20-1 CSAEEASYEQYF TGCAGTGCAGAGGAGGCGTCCTACGAGCAGTACTTC
. TRBJ2-1 few TRBV7-2 CASRSRGDNEQFF TGTGCCAGCAGGTCTAGGGGAGACAATGAGCAGTTCTTC
. TRBJ2-3 . TRBV7-3 CASSMDFSYTQYF TGTGCCAGCAGCATGGACTTTTCGTATACGCAGTATTTT
TRBD2 TRBJ2-7 . TRBV27 CASRPGGGGTYEQYF TGTGCCAGCAGGCCGGGAGGAGGAGGGACCTACGAGCAGTACTTC